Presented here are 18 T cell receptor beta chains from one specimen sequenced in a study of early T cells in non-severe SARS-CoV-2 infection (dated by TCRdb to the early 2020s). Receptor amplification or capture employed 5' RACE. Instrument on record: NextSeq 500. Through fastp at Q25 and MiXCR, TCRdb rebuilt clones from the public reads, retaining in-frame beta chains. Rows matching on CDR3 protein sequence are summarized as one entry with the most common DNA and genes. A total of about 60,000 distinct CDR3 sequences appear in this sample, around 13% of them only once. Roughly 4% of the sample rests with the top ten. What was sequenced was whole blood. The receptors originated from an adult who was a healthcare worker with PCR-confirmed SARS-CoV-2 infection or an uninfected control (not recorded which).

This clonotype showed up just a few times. The CDR3 bases are TGTGCCAGCAGCTTAGGGATCAGCTACGAGCAGTACTTC. It is translated as CASSLGISYEQYF. This rearrangement joins TRBV11-2 to TRBJ2-7; no clear D gene. With 1 base removed from V and 3 bases from J, the gap between germline ends came to 7 bases. The germline V gene has CDR1 SGHAT and CDR2 FQNNGV. CDR3 size: 13 residues.

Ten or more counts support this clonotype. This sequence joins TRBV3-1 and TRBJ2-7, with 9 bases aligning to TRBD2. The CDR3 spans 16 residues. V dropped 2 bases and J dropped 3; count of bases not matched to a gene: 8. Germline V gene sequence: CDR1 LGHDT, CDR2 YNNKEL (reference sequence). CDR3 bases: TGTGCCAGCAGCCAATCCGGGACTAGCTCTATCTACGAGCAGTACTTC. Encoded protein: CASSQSGTSSIYEQYF.

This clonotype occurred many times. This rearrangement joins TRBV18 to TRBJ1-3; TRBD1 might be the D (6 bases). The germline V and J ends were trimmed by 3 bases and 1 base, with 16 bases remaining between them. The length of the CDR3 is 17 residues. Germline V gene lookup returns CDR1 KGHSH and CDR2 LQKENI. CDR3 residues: CASSPLAGDFSGNTIYF. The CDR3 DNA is TGTGCCAGCTCACCGCTGGCAGGGGACTTTTCTGGAAACACCATATATTTT.

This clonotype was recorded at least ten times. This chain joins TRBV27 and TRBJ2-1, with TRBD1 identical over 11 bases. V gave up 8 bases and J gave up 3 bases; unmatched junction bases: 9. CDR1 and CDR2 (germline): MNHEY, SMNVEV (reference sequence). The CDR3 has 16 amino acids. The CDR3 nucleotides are TGTGCCAGCCATAGGAGTGGGACAGGGGGCTACAATGAGCAGTTCTTC. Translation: CASHRSGTGGYNEQFF.

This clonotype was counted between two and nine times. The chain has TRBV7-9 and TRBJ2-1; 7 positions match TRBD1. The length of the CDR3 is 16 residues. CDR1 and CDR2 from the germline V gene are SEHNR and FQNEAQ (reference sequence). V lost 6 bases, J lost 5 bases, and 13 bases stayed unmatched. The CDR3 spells CASSLETGINNNEQFF. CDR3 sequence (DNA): TGTGCCAGCAGTCTTGAGACAGGGATTAACAACAATGAGCAGTTCTTC.

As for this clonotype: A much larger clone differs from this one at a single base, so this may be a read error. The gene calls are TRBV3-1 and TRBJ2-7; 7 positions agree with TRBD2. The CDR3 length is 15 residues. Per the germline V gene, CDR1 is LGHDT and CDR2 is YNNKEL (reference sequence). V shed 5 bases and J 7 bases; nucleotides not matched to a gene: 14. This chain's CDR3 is CASSDTKRGMEEQYF. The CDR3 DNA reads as TGTGCCAGCAGCGACACTAAGCGGGGTATGGAGGAGCAGTACTTC.

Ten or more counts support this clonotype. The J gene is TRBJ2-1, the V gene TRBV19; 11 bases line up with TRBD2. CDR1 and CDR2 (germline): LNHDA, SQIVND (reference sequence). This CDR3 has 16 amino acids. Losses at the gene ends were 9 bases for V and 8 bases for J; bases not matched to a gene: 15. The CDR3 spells CASHSPGTSGLDEQFF. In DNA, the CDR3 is TGTGCCAGCCATTCCCCCGGGACTAGCGGTTTGGATGAGCAGTTCTTC.

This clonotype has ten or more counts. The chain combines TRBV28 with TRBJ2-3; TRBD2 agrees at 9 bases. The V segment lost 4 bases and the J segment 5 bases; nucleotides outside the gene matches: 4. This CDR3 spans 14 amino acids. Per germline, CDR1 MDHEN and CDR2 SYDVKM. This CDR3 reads CASSSGGREDTQYF. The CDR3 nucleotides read TGTGCCAGCAGTTCGGGCGGGAGGGAAGATACGCAGTATTTT.

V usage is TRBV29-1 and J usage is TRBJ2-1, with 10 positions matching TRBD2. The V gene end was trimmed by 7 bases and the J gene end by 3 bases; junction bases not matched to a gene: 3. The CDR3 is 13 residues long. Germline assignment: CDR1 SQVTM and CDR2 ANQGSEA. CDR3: CSAGTSDYNEQFF. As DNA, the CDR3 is TGCAGCGCCGGGACTAGCGACTACAATGAGCAGTTCTTC.

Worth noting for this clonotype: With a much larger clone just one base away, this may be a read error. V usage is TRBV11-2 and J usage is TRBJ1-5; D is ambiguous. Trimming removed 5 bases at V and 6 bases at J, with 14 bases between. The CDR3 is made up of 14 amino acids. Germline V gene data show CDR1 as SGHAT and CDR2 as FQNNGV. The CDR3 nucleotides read TGTGCCAGCAGCCAAGAAATCCTCAGTCAGCCCCAGCATTTT. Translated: CASSQEILSQPQHF. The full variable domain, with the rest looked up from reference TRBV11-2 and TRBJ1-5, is EAGVAQSPRYKIIEKRQSVAFWCNPISGHATLYWYQQILGQGPKLLIQFQNNGVVDDSQLPKDRFSAERLKGVDSTLKIQPAKLEDSAVYLCASSQEILSQPQHFGDGTRLSIL.

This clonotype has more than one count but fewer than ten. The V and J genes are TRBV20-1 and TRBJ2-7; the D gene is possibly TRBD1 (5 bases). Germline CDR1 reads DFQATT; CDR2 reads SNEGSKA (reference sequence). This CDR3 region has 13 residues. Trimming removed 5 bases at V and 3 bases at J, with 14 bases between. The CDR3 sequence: CSAPRYDSYEQYF. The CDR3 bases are TGCAGTGCTCCCCGCTACGACAGCTACGAGCAGTACTTC.

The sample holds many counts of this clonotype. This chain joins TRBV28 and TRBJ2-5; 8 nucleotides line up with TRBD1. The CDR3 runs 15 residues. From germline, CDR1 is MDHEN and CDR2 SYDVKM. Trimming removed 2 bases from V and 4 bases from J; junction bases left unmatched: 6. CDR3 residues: CASSLGQGNGETQYF. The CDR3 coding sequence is TGTGCCAGCAGTTTAGGACAGGGCAATGGAGAGACCCAGTACTTC.

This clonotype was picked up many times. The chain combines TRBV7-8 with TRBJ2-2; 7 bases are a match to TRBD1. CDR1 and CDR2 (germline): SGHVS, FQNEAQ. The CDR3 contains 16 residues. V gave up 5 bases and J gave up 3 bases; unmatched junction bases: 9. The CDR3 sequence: CASSPQGTKHTGELFF. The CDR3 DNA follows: TGTGCCAGCAGCCCACAGGGGACAAAACACACCGGGGAGCTGTTTTTT.

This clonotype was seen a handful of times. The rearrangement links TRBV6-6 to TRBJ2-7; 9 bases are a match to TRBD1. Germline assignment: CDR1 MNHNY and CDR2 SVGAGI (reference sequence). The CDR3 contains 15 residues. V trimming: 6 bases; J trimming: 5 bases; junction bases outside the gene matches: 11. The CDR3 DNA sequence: TGTGCCAGCAGCTCAGGGACAGGGAAAGTAAACGAGCAGTACTTC. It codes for CASSSGTGKVNEQYF.

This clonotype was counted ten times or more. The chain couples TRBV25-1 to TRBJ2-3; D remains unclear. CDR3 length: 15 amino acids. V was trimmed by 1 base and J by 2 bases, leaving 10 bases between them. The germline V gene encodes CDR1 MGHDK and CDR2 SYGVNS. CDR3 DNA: TGTGCCAGCAGTGAATTGAGGACCTCCACAGATACGCAGTATTTT. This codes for CASSELRTSTDTQYF.

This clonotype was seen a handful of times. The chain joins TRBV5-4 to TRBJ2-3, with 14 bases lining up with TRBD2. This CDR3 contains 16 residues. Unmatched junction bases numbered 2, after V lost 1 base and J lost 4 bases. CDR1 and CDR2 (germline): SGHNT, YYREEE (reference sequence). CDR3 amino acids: CASSLRLAGGSDTQYF. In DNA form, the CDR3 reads TGTGCCAGCAGCTTGCGACTAGCGGGAGGGTCAGATACGCAGTATTTT.

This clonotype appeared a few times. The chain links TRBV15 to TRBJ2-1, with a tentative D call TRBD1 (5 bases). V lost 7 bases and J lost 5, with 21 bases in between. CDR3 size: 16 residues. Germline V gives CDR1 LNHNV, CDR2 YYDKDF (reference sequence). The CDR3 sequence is CATKQDGLQYHNEQFF. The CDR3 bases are TGTGCCACCAAACAGGATGGTCTTCAGTACCACAATGAGCAGTTCTTC.

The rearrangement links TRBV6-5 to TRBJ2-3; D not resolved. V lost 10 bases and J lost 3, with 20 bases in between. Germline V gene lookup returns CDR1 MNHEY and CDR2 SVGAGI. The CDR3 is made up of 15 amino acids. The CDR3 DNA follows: TGTGCCACCGGAAGGGCGTCAATTCGGACAGATACGCAGTATTTT. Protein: CATGRASIRTDTQYF.